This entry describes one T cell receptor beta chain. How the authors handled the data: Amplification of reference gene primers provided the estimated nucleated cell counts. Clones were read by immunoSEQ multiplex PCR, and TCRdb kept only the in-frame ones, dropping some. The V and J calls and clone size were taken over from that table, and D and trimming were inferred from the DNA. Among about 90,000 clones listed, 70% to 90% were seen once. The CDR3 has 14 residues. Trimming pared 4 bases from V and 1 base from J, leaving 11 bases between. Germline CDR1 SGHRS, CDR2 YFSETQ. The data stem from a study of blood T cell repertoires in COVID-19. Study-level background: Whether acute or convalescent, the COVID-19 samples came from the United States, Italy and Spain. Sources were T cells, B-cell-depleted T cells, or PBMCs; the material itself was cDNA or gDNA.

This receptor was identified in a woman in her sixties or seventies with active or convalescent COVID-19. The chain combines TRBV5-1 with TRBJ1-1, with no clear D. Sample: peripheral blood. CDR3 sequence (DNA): TGCGCCAGCAGCCCTGGCAGTTCGAACACTGAAGCTTTCTTT. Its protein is CASSPGSSNTEAFF. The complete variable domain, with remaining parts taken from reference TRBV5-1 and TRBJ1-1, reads KAGVTQTPRYLIKTRGQQVTLSCSPISGHRSVSWYQQTPGQGLQFLFEYFSETQRNKGNFPGRFSGRQFSNSRSEMNVSTLELGDSALYLCASSPGSSNTEAFFGQGTRLTVV.